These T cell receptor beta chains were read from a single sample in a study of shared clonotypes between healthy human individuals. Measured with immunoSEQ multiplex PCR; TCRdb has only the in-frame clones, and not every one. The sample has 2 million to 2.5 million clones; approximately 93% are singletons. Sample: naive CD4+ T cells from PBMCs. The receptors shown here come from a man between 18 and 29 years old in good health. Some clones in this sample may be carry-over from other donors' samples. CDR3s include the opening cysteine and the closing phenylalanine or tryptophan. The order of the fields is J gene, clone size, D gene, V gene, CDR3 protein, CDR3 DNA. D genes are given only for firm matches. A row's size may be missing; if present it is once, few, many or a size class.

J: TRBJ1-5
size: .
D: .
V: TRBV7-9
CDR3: CASSTLEDPSNQPQHF
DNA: TGTGCCAGCAGCACACTTGAAGACCCCAGCAATCAGCCCCAGCATTTT

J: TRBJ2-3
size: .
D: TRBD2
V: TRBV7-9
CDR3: CASSFWGGRTDTQYF
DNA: TGTGCCAGCAGCTTTTGGGGGGGAAGAACAGATACGCAGTATTTT

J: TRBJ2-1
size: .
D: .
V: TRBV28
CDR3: CASGGSPSSYNEQFF
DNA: TGTGCCAGCGGGGGCTCTCCTAGCTCCTACAATGAGCAGTTCTTC

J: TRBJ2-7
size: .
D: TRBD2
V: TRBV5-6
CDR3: CASSPLSGVTYEQYF
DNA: TGTGCCAGCAGCCCCTTAAGCGGGGTGACCTACGAGCAGTACTTC

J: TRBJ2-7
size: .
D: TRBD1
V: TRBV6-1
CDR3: CASRAGQGWYF
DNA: TGTGCCAGCAGAGCCGGACAGGGGTGGTACTTC

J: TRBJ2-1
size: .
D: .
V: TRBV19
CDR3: CASSPQGSYNEQFF
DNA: TGTGCCAGTAGTCCACAGGGCTCCTACAATGAGCAGTTCTTC

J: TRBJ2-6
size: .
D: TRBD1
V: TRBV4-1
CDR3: CASSRTGTGANVLTF
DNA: TGCGCCAGCAGCCGGACAGGGACTGGGGCCAACGTCCTGACTTTC

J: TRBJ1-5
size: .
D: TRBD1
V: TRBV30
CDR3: CAWSSDRGQPQHF
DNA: TGTGCCTGGAGTTCGGACAGGGGTCAGCCCCAGCATTTT

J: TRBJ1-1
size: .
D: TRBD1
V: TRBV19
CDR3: CASSTSPRGTGFNTEAFF
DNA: TGTGCCAGTAGTACCTCCCCCCGTGGGACAGGGTTTAACACTGAAGCTTTCTTT

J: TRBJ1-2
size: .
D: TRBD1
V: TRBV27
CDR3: CASSPTGGYYGYTF
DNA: TGTGCCAGCAGTCCGACAGGGGGCTACTATGGCTACACCTTC

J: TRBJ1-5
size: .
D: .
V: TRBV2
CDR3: CASSGQRGDQPQHF
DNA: TGTGCCAGCAGTGGGCAAAGGGGAGATCAGCCCCAGCATTTT

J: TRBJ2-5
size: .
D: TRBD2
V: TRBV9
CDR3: CASSVSGLAGVETQYF
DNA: TGTGCCAGCAGCGTCTCAGGACTAGCGGGAGTAGAGACCCAGTACTTC

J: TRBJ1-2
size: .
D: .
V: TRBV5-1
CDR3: CASSPGTDSYGYTF
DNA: TGCGCCAGCAGCCCCGGGACGGACTCCTATGGCTACACCTTC

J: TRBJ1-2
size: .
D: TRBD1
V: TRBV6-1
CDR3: CASTGQHYGYTF
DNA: TGTGCCAGCACGGGACAGCACTATGGCTACACCTTC

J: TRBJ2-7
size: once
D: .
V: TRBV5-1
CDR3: CASSLAGTASYEQYF
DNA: TGCGCCAGCAGCTTGGCCGGGACGGCGTCCTACGAGCAGTACTTC

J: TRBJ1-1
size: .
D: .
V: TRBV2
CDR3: CAAPRGGVRSNTEAFF
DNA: TGTGCCGCCCCCCGGGGGGGCGTACGATCGAACACTGAAGCTTTCTTT

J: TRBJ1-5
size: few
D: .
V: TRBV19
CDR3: CASSNTGRGTQPQHF
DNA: TGTGCCAGTAGTAACACAGGACGGGGGACTCAGCCCCAGCATTTT

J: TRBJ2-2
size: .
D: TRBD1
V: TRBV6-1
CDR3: CASSADRVAGELFF
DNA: TGTGCCAGCAGTGCGGACAGGGTCGCCGGGGAGCTGTTTTTT

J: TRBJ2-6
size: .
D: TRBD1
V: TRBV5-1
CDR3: CASSLEGQLSSGANVLTF
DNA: TGCGCCAGCAGCTTGGAGGGACAGCTTAGCTCTGGGGCCAACGTCCTGACTTTC

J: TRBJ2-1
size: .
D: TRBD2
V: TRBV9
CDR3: CASSVEGQRGGNEQFF
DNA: TGTGCCAGCAGCGTAGAGGGGCAGCGGGGAGGCAATGAGCAGTTCTTC

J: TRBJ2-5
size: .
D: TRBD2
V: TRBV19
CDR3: CASSIGSGRETQYF
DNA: TGTGCCAGTAGTATAGGTAGCGGGAGGGAGACCCAGTACTTC

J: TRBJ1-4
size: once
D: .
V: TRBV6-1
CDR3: CASSEKGRREKLFF
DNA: TGTGCCAGCAGTGAAAAGGGGCGGAGGGAAAAACTGTTTTTT

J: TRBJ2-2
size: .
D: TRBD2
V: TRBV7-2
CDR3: CASSVLGLAGPGELFF
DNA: TGTGCCAGCAGCGTCTTAGGACTAGCGGGGCCCGGGGAGCTGTTTTTT

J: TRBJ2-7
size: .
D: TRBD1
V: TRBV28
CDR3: CASSLNRDRGFYEQYF
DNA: TGTGCCAGCAGTTTGAACCGGGACAGGGGTTTCTACGAGCAGTACTTC

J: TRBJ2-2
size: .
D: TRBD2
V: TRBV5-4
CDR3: CASSLLAGINTGELFF
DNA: TGTGCCAGCAGCTTGCTAGCGGGGATTAACACCGGGGAGCTGTTTTTT

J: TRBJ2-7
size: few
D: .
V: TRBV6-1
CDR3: CASSLGTYEQYF
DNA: TGTGCCAGCAGTCTGGGGACCTACGAGCAGTACTTC

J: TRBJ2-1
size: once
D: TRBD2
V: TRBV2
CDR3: CASSERLAGPFF
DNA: TGTGCCAGCAGTGAACGGCTAGCGGGACCGTTCTTC

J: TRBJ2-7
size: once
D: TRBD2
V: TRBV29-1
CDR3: CSVVPVGGKNEQYF
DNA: TGCAGCGTTGTACCCGTCGGGGGGAAGAACGAGCAGTACTTC

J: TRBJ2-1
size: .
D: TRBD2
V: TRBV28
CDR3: CASVTSGKPGVQLRGQFF
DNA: TGTGCCAGCGTGACTAGCGGGAAACCGGGCGTACAGCTACGAGGGCAGTTCTTC

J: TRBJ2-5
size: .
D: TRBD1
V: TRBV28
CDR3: CASSRQGAETQYF
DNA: TGTGCCAGCAGTCGCCAGGGGGCGGAGACCCAGTACTTC

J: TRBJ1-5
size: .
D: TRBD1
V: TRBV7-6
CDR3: CASSLGTGGRGGNQPQHF
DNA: TGTGCCAGCAGCTTAGGGACAGGAGGCAGGGGAGGCAATCAGCCCCAGCATTTT

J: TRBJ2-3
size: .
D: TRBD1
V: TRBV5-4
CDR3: CASSDPGQGLISTDTQYF
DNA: TGTGCCAGCAGTGACCCGGGACAGGGACTGATCAGCACAGATACGCAGTATTTT

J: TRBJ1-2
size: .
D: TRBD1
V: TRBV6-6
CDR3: CASTTGDGYGYTF
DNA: TGTGCCAGCACAACAGGGGATGGCTATGGCTACACCTTC

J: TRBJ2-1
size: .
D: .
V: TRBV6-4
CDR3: CASSGTTSKGYNEQFF
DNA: TGTGCCAGCAGTGGGACCACCTCAAAGGGTTACAATGAGCAGTTCTTC

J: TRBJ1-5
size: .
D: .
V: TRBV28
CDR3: CASSFRVQPQHF
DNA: TGTGCCAGCAGTTTCAGGGTTCAGCCCCAGCATTTT

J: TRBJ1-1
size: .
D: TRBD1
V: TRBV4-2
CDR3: CASSSGTGSAEAFF
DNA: TGTGCCAGCTCAAGCGGGACAGGGTCTGCTGAAGCTTTCTTT

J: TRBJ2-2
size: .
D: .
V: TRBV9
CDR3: CASSVATGSSGPGELFF
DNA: TGTGCCAGCAGCGTAGCTACCGGGAGTAGTGGGCCCGGGGAGCTGTTTTTT

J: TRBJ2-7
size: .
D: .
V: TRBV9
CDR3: CASSVVATSYEQYF
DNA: TGTGCCAGCAGCGTAGTTGCCACCTCCTACGAGCAGTACTTC

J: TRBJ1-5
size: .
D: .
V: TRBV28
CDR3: CASSTSRFLGNQPQHF
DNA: TGTGCCAGCAGTACCTCCAGGTTTCTTGGGAATCAGCCCCAGCATTTT

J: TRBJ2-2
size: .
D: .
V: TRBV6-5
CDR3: CASSYSTRANTGELFF
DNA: TGTGCCAGCAGTTACTCGACTAGAGCGAACACCGGGGAGCTGTTTTTT

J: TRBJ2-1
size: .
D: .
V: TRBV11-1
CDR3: CASSLVPYQYNEQFF
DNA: TGTGCCAGCAGCTTAGTGCCCTACCAATACAATGAGCAGTTCTTC